This TCR beta chain is from a study of Ad26.COV2.S vaccination and SARS-CoV-2 variants. About the study: The vaccine Ad26.COV2.S was put into the muscle once, or twice with 56 days between.

Data came from immunoSEQ multiplex PCR; TCRdb stores just in-frame clones and leaves some out. This sample has 300,000 to 500,000 clones; around 85% occur once, and the top ten carry roughly 3.2%. Treatment indicated: roughly 18 received Ad26.COV2.S at low or high dose, single or two shots; about 5 received placebo; per-sample allocation not given. Material that was analyzed had been drawn on day 63 after the first vaccine or placebo injection. Sequencing used peripheral blood, obtained in a trial of Ad26.COV2.S vaccine versus placebo. The clonotype was recovered from a person between 18 and 65 years old who received the Ad26.COV2.S COVID-19 vaccine or a placebo.

CDR3 sequence (DNA): TGCAGCGTTGTGGTCCGGCATGGGTTTGGCTACACCTTC. Its translation: CSVVVRHGFGYTF. This rearrangement joins TRBV29-1 to TRBJ1-2; D is unresolved. V was shortened by 4 bases and J by 7 bases, with 16 bases between the two germline ends. CDR3 length: 13 amino acids. CDR1 is SQVTM, CDR2 ANQGSEA, per germline.